The rows below give T cell receptor beta chains drawn from one sample of a study of blood T cell repertoires in COVID-19. Clones were read by immunoSEQ multiplex PCR, and TCRdb kept only the in-frame ones, dropping some. This table has 120,000 or so clones, 75% to 85% appearing once. Sequencing input: peripheral blood. These receptors all stem from a human donor in a cohort sampled during active COVID-19. The CDR3 runs from the conserved cysteine through the conserved F or W. Fields, in order: J gene, V gene, clone size, CDR3 protein. Only some rows state a clone size, as once, few, many or a class for expanded clones.

TRBJ1-3	TRBV6-6	.	CASSPQTVSGNTIYF
TRBJ1-1	TRBV13	.	CASSSLGGVVF
TRBJ2-7	TRBV3-1/TRBV3-2	.	CASSPATVSYEQYF
TRBJ2-3	TRBV6-2/TRBV6-3	.	CASSLAGLSQYF
TRBJ1-3	TRBV6-5	.	CASSYAGASSGNTIYF
TRBJ2-3	TRBV27	.	CASRKPGSSRYTDTQYF
TRBJ2-4	TRBV2	.	CASSEQGWNIQYF
TRBJ2-7	TRBV11-2	.	CASSTGTGPEQYF
TRBJ1-3	TRBV19	.	CASNRADSGNTIYF
TRBJ1-2	TRBV28	.	CASSPPGQLSTNYGYTF
TRBJ2-4	TRBV6-1	.	CASSETGAKNIQYF
TRBJ2-2	TRBV5-4	.	CASSQPGTSWGTGELFF
TRBJ2-6	TRBV6-6	.	CASSPGQSLSGANVLTF
TRBJ2-1	TRBV5-6	.	CASSKSGGREQFF
TRBJ2-4	TRBV2	.	CASSETQGSIQYF
TRBJ1-3	TRBV12-3/TRBV12-4	.	CASSLGQNTIYF
TRBJ2-2	TRBV15	.	CATSGFGLAGGQTGELFF
TRBJ2-7	TRBV5-1	.	CASSFGTGGIYEQYF
TRBJ1-4	TRBV10-1	.	CASSETGGDEKLFF
TRBJ1-1	TRBV6-5	.	CASRPGQGNTEAFF
TRBJ2-3	TRBV6-6	.	CASDFGGPSSTDTQYF
TRBJ2-5	TRBV5-5	.	CASSLGHFQETQYF
TRBJ2-3	TRBV5-5	.	CASSRDRGADTQYF
TRBJ1-2	TRBV5-6	.	CASSLEIAWDYGYTF
TRBJ1-6	TRBV6-5	.	CASSYRTGQGNSPLHF
TRBJ2-5	TRBV7-9	.	CASSSRVLETQYF
TRBJ1-5	TRBV15	.	CATSRESGLSNQPQHF
TRBJ1-2	TRBV4-1	.	CASSQDGRGYTF
TRBJ1-4	TRBV6-1	once	CASSEGWGGKLFF
TRBJ1-2	TRBV6-1	once	CASSEPGYSFRYGYTF
TRBJ2-1	TRBV29-1	.	CSVNSGGPHREQFF
TRBJ1-2	TRBV5-1	.	CASSLGGDYGYTF
TRBJ2-7	TRBV21-1	.	CASSNRVMDYEQYF
TRBJ2-2	TRBV5-4	.	CASSPGTSNTGELFF
TRBJ2-2	TRBV18	.	CASSTGLAGGQNTGELFF
TRBJ2-3	TRBV7-6	.	CASSSRPNSGGLGTDTQYF
TRBJ2-7	TRBV3-1/TRBV3-2	.	CASSTHGREGEQYF
TRBJ2-5	TRBV4-1	.	CASSGGGYETQYF
TRBJ2-7	TRBV7-9	.	CASSLGPQLAGAYYEQYF
TRBJ1-2	TRBV11-2	.	CASSLDQARGLYGYTF
TRBJ2-7	TRBV20-1	.	CSRGGYYEQYF
TRBJ2-2	TRBV6-2/TRBV6-3	.	CASSRRDRGGELFF
TRBJ2-5	TRBV9	.	CASSARGRYQETQYF
TRBJ2-7	TRBV7-8	.	CASSRGLYYEQYF